This entry lists 3 T cell receptor beta chains sequenced from one sample in a study of shared clonotypes between healthy human individuals (TCRdb year 2020). Library preparation used the immunoSEQ multiplex PCR assay. TCRdb mirrors the immuneACCESS table, restricted to in-frame sequences. Some clones are absent from its copies; in checked studies, under half trace to an unresolved V gene, and the reason for the others is unknown. The sample has some 300,000 clones on record, about 70% of them singletons. The ten largest clones add up to more than 9% of the sample. Material: memory CD4+ T cells sorted from blood. The cell subset or site label for this specimen denotes: CD45RA-negative fraction. The receptors were sampled from a young man in good health.

V usage is TRBV5-1 and J usage is TRBJ2-7; 7 bases fit TRBD2. The V gene's germline CDR1 is SGHRS and CDR2 YFSETQ. V dropped 4 bases and J dropped 1; count of bases not matched to a gene: 11. This CDR3 comprises 16 residues. CDR3 sequence reads: CASSRVLGGRSYEQYF. The CDR3 DNA follows: TGCGCCAGCAGCCGAGTTCTCGGCGGGAGATCCTACGAGCAGTACTTC.

This clone was observed once. Distinct nucleotide sequences in the sample also encode this CDR3. The CDR3 spells CASSLGQSYNEQFF. The CDR3 DNA sequence: TGCGCCAGCAGCTTGGGACAGAGCTACAATGAGCAGTTCTTC. The chain joins TRBV5-1 to TRBJ2-1; a weak D match, TRBD1 (5 bases). Per the germline V gene, CDR1 is SGHRS and CDR2 is YFSETQ. The V and J ends lost 0 bases and 3 bases respectively, with 7 bases between them. The CDR3 runs to 14 residues.

The CDR3 DNA sequence: TGTGCCAGCAGGGCTGGCCCACGGAGGTTCGGGGAGCTGTTTTTT. Translated, it gives CASRAGPRRFGELFF. The rearrangement links TRBV6-5 to TRBJ2-2, with TRBD2 as a possible D gene (5 bases). The CDR3 totals 15 residues. Germline CDR1 is MNHEY and CDR2 is SVGAGI. V gave up 6 bases and J gave up 7 bases, with 18 bases separating them.